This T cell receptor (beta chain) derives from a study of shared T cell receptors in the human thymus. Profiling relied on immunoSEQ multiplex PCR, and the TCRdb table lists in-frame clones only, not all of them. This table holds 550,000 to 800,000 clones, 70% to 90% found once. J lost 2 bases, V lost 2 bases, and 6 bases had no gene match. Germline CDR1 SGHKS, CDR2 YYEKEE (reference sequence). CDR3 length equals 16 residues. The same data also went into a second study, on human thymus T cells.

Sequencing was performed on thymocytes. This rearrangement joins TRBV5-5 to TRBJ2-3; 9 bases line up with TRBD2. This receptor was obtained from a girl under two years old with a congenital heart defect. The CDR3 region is CASSFPSGEITDTQYF. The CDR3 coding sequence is TGTGCCAGCAGCTTCCCTAGCGGGGAGATCACAGATACGCAGTATTTT.